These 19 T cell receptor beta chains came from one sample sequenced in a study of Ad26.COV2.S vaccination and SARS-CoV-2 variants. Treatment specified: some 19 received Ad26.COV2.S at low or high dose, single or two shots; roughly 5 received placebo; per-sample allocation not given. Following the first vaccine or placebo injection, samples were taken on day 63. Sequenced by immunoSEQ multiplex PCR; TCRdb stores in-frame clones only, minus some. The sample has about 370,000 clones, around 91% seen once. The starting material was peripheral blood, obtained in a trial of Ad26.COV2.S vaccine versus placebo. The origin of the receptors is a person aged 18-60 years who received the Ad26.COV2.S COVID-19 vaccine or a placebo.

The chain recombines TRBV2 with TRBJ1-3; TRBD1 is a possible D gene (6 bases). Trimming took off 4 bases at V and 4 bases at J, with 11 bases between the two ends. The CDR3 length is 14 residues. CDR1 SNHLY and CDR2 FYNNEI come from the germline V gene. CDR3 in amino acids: CASSAGGQGNTIYF. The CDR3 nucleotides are TGTGCCAGCAGTGCGGGGGGGCAAGGAAACACCATATATTTT.

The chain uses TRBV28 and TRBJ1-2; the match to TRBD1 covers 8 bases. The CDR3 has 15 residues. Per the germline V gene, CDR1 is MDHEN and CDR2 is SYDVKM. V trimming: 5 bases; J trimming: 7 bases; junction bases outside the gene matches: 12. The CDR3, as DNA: TGTGCCAGCAGTGTCAACAGGGGGAGGATGGGTGGCTACACCTTC. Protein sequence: CASSVNRGRMGGYTF.

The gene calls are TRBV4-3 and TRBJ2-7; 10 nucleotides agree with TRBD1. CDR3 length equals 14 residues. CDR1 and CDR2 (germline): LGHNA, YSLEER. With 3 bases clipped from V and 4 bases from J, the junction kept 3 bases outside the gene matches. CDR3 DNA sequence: TGCGCCAGCAGCCACCCGGGACAGGGGTACGAGCAGTACTTC. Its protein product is CASSHPGQGYEQYF.

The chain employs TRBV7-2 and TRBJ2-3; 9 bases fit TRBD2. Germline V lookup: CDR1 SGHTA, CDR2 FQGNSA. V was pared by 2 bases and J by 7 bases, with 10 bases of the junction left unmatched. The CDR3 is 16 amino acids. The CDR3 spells CASSLIAGGLLNTQYF. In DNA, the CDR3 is TGTGCCAGCAGCTTAATCGCGGGAGGGCTTTTAAATACGCAGTATTTT. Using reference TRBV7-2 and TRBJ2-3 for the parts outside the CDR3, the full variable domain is GAGVSQSPSNKVTEKGKDVELRCDPISGHTALYWYRQSLGQGLEFLIYFQGNSAPDKSGLPSDRFSAERTGGSVSTLTIQRTQQEDSAVYLCASSLIAGGLLNTQYFGPGTRLTVL.

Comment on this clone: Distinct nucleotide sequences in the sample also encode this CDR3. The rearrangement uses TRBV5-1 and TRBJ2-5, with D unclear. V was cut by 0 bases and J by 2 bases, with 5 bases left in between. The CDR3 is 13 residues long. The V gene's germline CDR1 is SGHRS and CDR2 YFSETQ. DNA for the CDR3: TGCGCCAGCAGCTTGGGCAGACAAGAGACCCAGTACTTC. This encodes CASSLGRQETQYF.

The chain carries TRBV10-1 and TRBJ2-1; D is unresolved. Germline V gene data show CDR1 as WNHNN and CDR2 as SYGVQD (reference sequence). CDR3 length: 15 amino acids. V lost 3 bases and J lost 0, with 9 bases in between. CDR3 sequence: CASSDDRSSYNEQFF. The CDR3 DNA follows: TGCGCCAGCAGTGACGATCGGAGCTCCTACAATGAGCAGTTCTTC.

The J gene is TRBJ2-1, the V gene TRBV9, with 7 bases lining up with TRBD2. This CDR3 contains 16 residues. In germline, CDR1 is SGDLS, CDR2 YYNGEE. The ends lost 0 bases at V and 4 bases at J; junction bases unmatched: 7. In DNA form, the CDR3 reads TGTGCCAGCAGCGTAGATCCTAGCGGCAAATACAATGAGCAGTTCTTC. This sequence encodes CASSVDPSGKYNEQFF.

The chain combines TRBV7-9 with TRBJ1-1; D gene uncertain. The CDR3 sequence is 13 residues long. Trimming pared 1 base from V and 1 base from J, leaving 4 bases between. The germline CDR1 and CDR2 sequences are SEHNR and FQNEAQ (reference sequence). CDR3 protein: CASSLGSNTEAFF. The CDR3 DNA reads TGTGCCAGCAGCTTAGGATCGAACACTGAAGCTTTCTTT.

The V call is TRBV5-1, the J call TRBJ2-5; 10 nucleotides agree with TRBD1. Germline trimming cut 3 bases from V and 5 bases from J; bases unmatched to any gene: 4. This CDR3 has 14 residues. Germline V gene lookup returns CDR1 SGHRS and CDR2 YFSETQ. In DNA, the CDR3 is TGCGCCAGCAGCTCCGACAGGGGGCATGAGACCCAGTACTTC. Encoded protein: CASSSDRGHETQYF. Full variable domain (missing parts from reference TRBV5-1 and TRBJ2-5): KAGVTQTPRYLIKTRGQQVTLSCSPISGHRSVSWYQQTPGQGLQFLFEYFSETQRNKGNFPGRFSGRQFSNSRSEMNVSTLELGDSALYLCASSSDRGHETQYFGPGTRLLVL.

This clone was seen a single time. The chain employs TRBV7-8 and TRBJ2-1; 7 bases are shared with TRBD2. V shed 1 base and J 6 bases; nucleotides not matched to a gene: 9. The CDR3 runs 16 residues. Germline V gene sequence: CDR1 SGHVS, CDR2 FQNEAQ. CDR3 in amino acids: CASSLVGGRVGNEQFF. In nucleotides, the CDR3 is TGTGCCAGCAGCTTAGTCGGCGGGAGAGTAGGCAATGAGCAGTTCTTC.

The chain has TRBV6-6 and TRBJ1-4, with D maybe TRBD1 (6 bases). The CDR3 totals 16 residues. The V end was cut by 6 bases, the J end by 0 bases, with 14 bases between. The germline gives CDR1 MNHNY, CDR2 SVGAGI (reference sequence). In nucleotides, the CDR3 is TGTGCCAGCAGCTATGGACAGACTGCAACTAATGAAAAACTGTTTTTT. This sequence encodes CASSYGQTATNEKLFF.

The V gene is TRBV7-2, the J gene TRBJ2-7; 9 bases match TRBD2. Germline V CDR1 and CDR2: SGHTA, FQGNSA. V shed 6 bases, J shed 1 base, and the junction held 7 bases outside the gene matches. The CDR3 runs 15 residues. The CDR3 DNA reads TGTGCCAGCAGTCGTAGCGGGAGCCCTTCCTACGAGCAGTACTTC. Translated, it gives CASSRSGSPSYEQYF.

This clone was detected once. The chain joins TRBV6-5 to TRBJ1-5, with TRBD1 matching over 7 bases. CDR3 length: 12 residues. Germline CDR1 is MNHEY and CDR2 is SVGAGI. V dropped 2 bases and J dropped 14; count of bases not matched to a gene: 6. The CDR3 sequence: CASSYPGQEEHF. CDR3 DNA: TGTGCCAGCAGTTACCCTGGACAGGAGGAGCATTTT.

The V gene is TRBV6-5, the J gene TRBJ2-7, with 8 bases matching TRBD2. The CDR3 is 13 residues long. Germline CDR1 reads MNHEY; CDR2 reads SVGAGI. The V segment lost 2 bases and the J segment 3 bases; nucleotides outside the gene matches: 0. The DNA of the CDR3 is TGTGCCAGCAGTTACCGGGGGGGCTACGAGCAGTACTTC. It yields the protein CASSYRGGYEQYF.

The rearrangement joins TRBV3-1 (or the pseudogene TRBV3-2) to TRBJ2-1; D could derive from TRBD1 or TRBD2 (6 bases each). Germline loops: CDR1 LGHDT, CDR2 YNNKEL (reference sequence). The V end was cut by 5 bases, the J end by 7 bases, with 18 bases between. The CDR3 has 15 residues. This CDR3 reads CASSGTKRGVNEQFF. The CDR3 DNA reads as TGTGCCAGCAGCGGCACAAAAAGGGGGGTTAATGAGCAGTTCTTC.

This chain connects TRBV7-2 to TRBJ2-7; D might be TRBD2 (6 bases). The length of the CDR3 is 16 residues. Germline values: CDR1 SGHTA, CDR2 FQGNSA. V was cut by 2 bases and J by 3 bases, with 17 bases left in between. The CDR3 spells CASSLRLGTPIYEQYF. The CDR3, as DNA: TGTGCCAGCAGCTTACGCCTCGGGACTCCCATCTACGAGCAGTACTTC.

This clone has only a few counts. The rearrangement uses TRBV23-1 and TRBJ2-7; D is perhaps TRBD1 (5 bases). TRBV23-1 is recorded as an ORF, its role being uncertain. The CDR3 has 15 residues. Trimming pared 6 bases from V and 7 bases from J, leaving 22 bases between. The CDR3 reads CASRLTVRVLREQYF. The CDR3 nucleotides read TGCGCCAGCAGACTGACAGTCCGGGTCTTAAGGGAGCAGTACTTC.

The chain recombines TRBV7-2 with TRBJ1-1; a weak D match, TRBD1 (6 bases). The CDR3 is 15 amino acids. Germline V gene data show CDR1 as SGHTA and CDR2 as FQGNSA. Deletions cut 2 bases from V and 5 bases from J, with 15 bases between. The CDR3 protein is CASSLQGSGRTEAFF. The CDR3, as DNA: TGTGCCAGCAGCTTACAGGGGAGTGGCCGGACTGAAGCTTTCTTT. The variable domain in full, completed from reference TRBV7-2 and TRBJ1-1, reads GAGVSQSPSNKVTEKGKDVELRCDPISGHTALYWYRQSLGQGLEFLIYFQGNSAPDKSGLPSDRFSAERTGGSVSTLTIQRTQQEDSAVYLCASSLQGSGRTEAFFGQGTRLTVV.

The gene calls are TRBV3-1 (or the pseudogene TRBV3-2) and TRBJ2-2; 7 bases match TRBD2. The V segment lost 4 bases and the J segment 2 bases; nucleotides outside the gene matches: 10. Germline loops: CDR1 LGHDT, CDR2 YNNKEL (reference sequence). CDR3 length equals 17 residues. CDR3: CASSPNLGGSNTGELFF. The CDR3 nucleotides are TGTGCCAGCAGCCCAAACCTAGGCGGGAGTAACACCGGGGAGCTGTTTTTT.